The 27 T cell receptor beta chains below were found in one sample sequenced in a study of T cells after yellow fever vaccination. TCRdb recomputed calls from the 5' RACE reads with MiXCR, one row per CDR3 protein. The table shows 250,000 to 300,000 distinct CDR3 sequences, with 13% occurring only once. The sequencing here drew on CD4+ T cells sorted from PBMCs, taken 45 days after the yellow fever booster vaccination. All receptors derive from a man aged 30 to 45 who received the YFV17D yellow fever vaccine.

The chain uses TRBV5-1 and TRBJ2-7; D may match TRBD1 or TRBD2 (5 bases each). Trimming pared 7 bases from V and 7 bases from J, leaving 21 bases between. CDR3 length: 14 amino acids. Germline V gene data show CDR1 as SGHRS and CDR2 as YFSETQ. CDR3 sequence (DNA): TGCGCCAGCGCCCTGGGACCCACCGAAGGGGAGCAGTACTTC. As protein: CASALGPTEGEQYF.

This clonotype was seen more than once but under ten times. In DNA form, the CDR3 reads TGCGCCAGCAAATCCACAGATACGCAGTATTTT. It translates to CASKSTDTQYF. V usage is TRBV5-1 and J usage is TRBJ2-3; D not resolved. Trimming pared 6 bases from V and 2 bases from J, leaving 4 bases between. The CDR3 has 11 amino acids. Germline assignment: CDR1 SGHRS and CDR2 YFSETQ.

This clonotype was counted only a few times. V gene TRBV20-1 combines with J gene TRBJ1-2; unclear D gene. Trimming left V 5 bases short and J 2 bases short, with 9 bases between. Germline CDR1 is DFQATT and CDR2 is SNEGSKA (reference sequence). The CDR3 is 12 amino acids. The CDR3, as DNA: TGCAGTGCTTTACTTGACAACTATGGCTACACCTTC. This translates into CSALLDNYGYTF.

The V gene is TRBV20-1, the J gene TRBJ2-5; D is tentatively TRBD1 or TRBD2 (6 bases each). Germline values: CDR1 DFQATT, CDR2 SNEGSKA (reference sequence). The CDR3 covers 14 residues. V lost 3 bases to trimming and J lost 6 bases, with 17 bases between them. CDR3 residues: CSARGGQLIQTQYF. The CDR3 nucleotides are TGCAGTGCTAGGGGGGGACAACTCATTCAGACCCAGTACTTC.

This clonotype has just a few counts. The V and J genes are TRBV20-1 and TRBJ1-5; D ambiguous. CDR3 length equals 15 residues. Germline CDR1 reads DFQATT; CDR2 reads SNEGSKA (reference sequence). V shed 0 bases and J shed 3 bases, with 12 bases lying between them. The CDR3 nucleotides read TGCAGTGCTAGAGATCGAGGGAGCTACAATCAGCCCCAGCATTTT. Residues: CSARDRGSYNQPQHF.

The chain combines TRBV30 with TRBJ1-5; D is uncertain. Per the germline V gene, CDR1 is GTSNPN and CDR2 is SVGIG (reference sequence). The CDR3 covers 13 residues. V lost 0 bases and J 4 bases, leaving 7 bases between the germline ends. The CDR3 sequence is CAWSVEGNQPQHF. In DNA, the CDR3 is TGTGCCTGGAGTGTGGAGGGTAATCAGCCCCAGCATTTT. The full variable domain, with the rest looked up from reference TRBV30 and TRBJ1-5, is SQTIHQWPATLVQPVGSPLSLECTVEGTSNPNLYWYRQAAGRGLQLLFYSVGIGQISSEVPQNLSASRPQDRQFILSSKKLLLSDSGFYLCAWSVEGNQPQHFGDGTRLSIL.

The CDR3 DNA reads TGCAGTGCTACTAGGACGACGGCGGGTCGCAATCAGCCCCAGCATTTT. The encoded protein is CSATRTTAGRNQPQHF. The chain links TRBV20-1 to TRBJ1-5; D remains ambiguous. V gave up 4 bases and J gave up 2 bases, with 18 bases separating them. Germline CDR1 DFQATT, CDR2 SNEGSKA (reference sequence). This CDR3 is built from 16 residues.

The rearrangement links TRBV7-2 to TRBJ2-3; D ambiguous. V was cut by 2 bases and J by 0 bases, with 6 bases left in between. The CDR3 length is 14 residues. Germline loops: CDR1 SGHTA, CDR2 FQGNSA. The CDR3 is CASSLQSSTDTQYF. DNA for the CDR3: TGTGCCAGCAGCTTACAATCTAGCACAGATACGCAGTATTTT.

A few counts support this clonotype. V and J are TRBV6-1 and TRBJ2-1, with a possible D match to TRBD2 (6 bases). Germline V lookup: CDR1 MNHNS, CDR2 SASEGT. Trimming shortened V by 8 bases and J by 5 bases, and 19 bases separated the two germline ends. CDR3 length: 15 amino acids. CDR3 in DNA: TGTGCCAGCCATGTTGGTGCGGGACTCCACAATGAGCAGTTCTTC. It codes for CASHVGAGLHNEQFF.

The chain is built from TRBV7-2 and TRBJ2-1; D is possibly TRBD1 (6 bases). This CDR3 has 21 amino acids. Trimming cost V 0 bases and J 0 bases, with 24 bases left between them. Looked up from germline, CDR1 is SGHTA and CDR2 is FQGNSA. CDR3 sequence: CASSLATWRTAKMSSYNEQFF. The CDR3 DNA sequence: TGTGCCAGCAGCTTAGCTACGTGGCGGACAGCAAAAATGAGCTCCTACAATGAGCAGTTCTTC.

This clonotype was counted a few times. This chain joins TRBV29-1 and TRBJ2-5, with D hard to call. This CDR3 contains 11 residues. V lost 3 bases to trimming and J lost 5 bases, with 7 bases between them. Germline V gives CDR1 SQVTM, CDR2 ANQGSEA. For the CDR3, the DNA is TGCAGCGTTGATCCTGGGGAGACCCAGTACTTC. The encoded protein is CSVDPGETQYF.

V and J are TRBV20-1 and TRBJ2-7, with D perhaps given as TRBD1 or TRBD2 (6 bases each). Trimming cost V 3 bases and J 6 bases, with 18 bases left between them. Germline values: CDR1 DFQATT, CDR2 SNEGSKA (reference sequence). The CDR3 has 14 amino acids. CDR3 residues: CSAREQGRMGEQYF. Written as DNA, the CDR3 is TGCAGTGCTAGGGAGCAGGGGAGGATGGGCGAGCAGTACTTC.

This rearrangement joins TRBV5-1 to TRBJ2-5, with 13 bases that match TRBD2. This CDR3 is built from 18 residues. With V trimmed by 4 bases and J by 4 bases, 13 bases remained unmatched. Germline V gene lookup returns CDR1 SGHRS and CDR2 YFSETQ. CDR3: CASSRHWTSGRARETQYF. As DNA, the CDR3 is TGCGCCAGCAGCCGACACTGGACTAGCGGGAGAGCGCGAGAGACCCAGTACTTC. The entire variable domain, with the rest obtained from reference TRBV5-1 and TRBJ2-5, is as follows: KAGVTQTPRYLIKTRGQQVTLSCSPISGHRSVSWYQQTPGQGLQFLFEYFSETQRNKGNFPGRFSGRQFSNSRSEMNVSTLELGDSALYLCASSRHWTSGRARETQYFGPGTRLLVL.

The chain recombines TRBV11-3 with TRBJ2-3, with D perhaps TRBD1 or TRBD2 (5 bases each). Germline CDR1 and CDR2: SGHNT and YENEEA. The CDR3 runs to 15 residues. V dropped 5 bases and J dropped 2 bases, with 14 bases sitting between them. The CDR3 bases are TGTGCCAGCAGCCCCATGATAGGGACCACAGATACGCAGTATTTT. Amino acids: CASSPMIGTTDTQYF.

The rearrangement uses TRBV4-3 and TRBJ1-2; 8 bases fit TRBD1. CDR3 length: 13 residues. The germline CDR1 and CDR2 sequences are LGHNA and YSLEER. J gave up 8 bases and V 3 bases, and 5 bases lay outside the gene matches. The CDR3 DNA sequence: TGCGCCAGCAGCCAGGCAGGGGGCGAAGGCTACACCTTC. This encodes CASSQAGGEGYTF.

This rearrangement joins TRBV11-2 to TRBJ1-5, with 7 bases aligning to TRBD1. Germline lookup yields CDR1 SGHAT and CDR2 FQNNGV. With V trimmed by 6 bases and J by 12 bases, 11 bases remained unmatched. The CDR3 has 13 residues. The CDR3 DNA reads as TGTGCCAGCAGGGAACAGGGGAGTGGGCACCAGCATTTT. Translated: CASREQGSGHQHF.

The rearrangement uses TRBV11-2 and TRBJ2-7; D gene unclear. The CDR3 consists of 16 residues. Germline V gives CDR1 SGHAT, CDR2 FQNNGV. Trimming stripped 3 bases from V and 4 bases from J, with 19 bases between. Written as DNA, the CDR3 is TGTGCCAGCAGCTTGAAACGACGGGCTGAAGGGTACGAGCAGTACTTC. Translation: CASSLKRRAEGYEQYF. The variable domain in full, completed from reference TRBV11-2 and TRBJ2-7, reads EAGVAQSPRYKIIEKRQSVAFWCNPISGHATLYWYQQILGQGPKLLIQFQNNGVVDDSQLPKDRFSAERLKGVDSTLKIQPAKLEDSAVYLCASSLKRRAEGYEQYFGPGTRLTVT.

The chain joins TRBV20-1 to TRBJ2-3; D remains unclear. Between the trimmed V and J ends, which lost 4 bases and 4 bases, there was a span of 12 bases. Germline CDR1 reads DFQATT; CDR2 reads SNEGSKA (reference sequence). The CDR3 has 13 amino acids. The CDR3: CSAKSEGADTQYF. The CDR3 region has the DNA TGCAGTGCTAAGTCCGAAGGCGCAGATACGCAGTATTTT.

This clonotype was counted between two and nine times. The gene calls are TRBV7-2 and TRBJ2-7, with 10 bases that match TRBD1. Germline assignment: CDR1 SGHTA and CDR2 FQGNSA. Germline trimming cut 5 bases from V and 4 bases from J; bases unmatched to any gene: 5. This CDR3 contains 14 residues. The CDR3 reads CASSLRDRGYEQYF. CDR3 sequence (DNA): TGTGCCAGCAGCCTCCGGGACAGGGGTTACGAGCAGTACTTC.

The chain combines TRBV5-1 with TRBJ2-3; possibly TRBD1 or TRBD2 for D (5 bases each). The CDR3 spans 14 residues. The germline V gene encodes CDR1 SGHRS and CDR2 YFSETQ. V was clipped by 8 bases and J by 4 bases, with 17 bases between them. In DNA, the CDR3 is TGCGCCAGTGGTTCCGGGACGAACGCAGATACGCAGTATTTT. Amino acid sequence: CASGSGTNADTQYF.

J is TRBJ2-2 and V is TRBV7-8; 8 bases agree with TRBD1. J gave up 4 bases and V 6 bases, and 7 bases lay outside the gene matches. This CDR3 has 15 amino acids. From germline, CDR1 is SGHVS and CDR2 FQNEAQ. The CDR3 DNA sequence: TGTGCCAGCAGGGACTGGACAGGGCCCACCGGGGAGCTGTTTTTT. It specifies CASRDWTGPTGELFF.

Concerning this clonotype itself: A read error may explain this, as a much larger clone is one base away. The rearrangement uses TRBV7-2 and TRBJ2-7; D not certain. The CDR3 sequence is 14 residues long. CDR1 is SGHTA and CDR2 is FQGNSA in the germline V gene. V lost 0 bases and J lost 6, with 12 bases in between. As DNA, the CDR3 is TGTGCCAGCAGCTTAGCGAGTGGTAGAGGCGAGCAGTACTTC. Translated: CASSLASGRGEQYF.

The gene calls are TRBV25-1 and TRBJ2-3, with no clear D. Germline values: CDR1 MGHDK, CDR2 SYGVNS. This CDR3 comprises 13 residues. Trimming shortened V by 2 bases and J by 5 bases, and 8 bases separated the two germline ends. The CDR3 is CASSEGGGDTQYF. DNA for the CDR3: TGTGCCAGCAGTGAAGGCGGTGGAGATACGCAGTATTTT.

This clonotype has more than one count but fewer than ten. The CDR3 here is CAISIAPGGSNEQFF. CDR3 nucleotide sequence: TGTGCCATCAGTATAGCCCCGGGCGGGAGTAATGAGCAGTTCTTC. The chain recombines TRBV10-3 with TRBJ2-1, with TRBD2 matching over 7 bases. The CDR3 is 15 amino acids. CDR1 and CDR2 (germline): ENHRY, SYGVKD. Trimming took 5 bases from V and 7 from J; bases not matched to a gene: 11.

This chain uses TRBV3-1 with TRBJ2-7; D possibly uses TRBD1 or TRBD2 (5 bases each). CDR1 is LGHDT, CDR2 YNNKEL, per germline (reference sequence). Trimming shortened V by 1 base and J by 6 bases, and 13 bases separated the two germline ends. The CDR3 consists of 14 residues. In DNA form, the CDR3 reads TGTGCCAGCAGCCAAGCCGCAGGGACCGGCGAGCAGTACTTC. Translating it yields CASSQAAGTGEQYF.

This chain joins TRBV24-1 and TRBJ2-5, with D possibly TRBD2 on 6 matching bases. V gave up 1 base and J gave up 5 bases, with 13 bases separating them. Germline CDR1 reads KGHDR; CDR2 reads SFDVKD. The CDR3 contains 15 residues. The CDR3 sequence: CATSDFRRGEETQYF. The CDR3 DNA reads as TGTGCCACCAGTGATTTTCGGCGGGGTGAGGAGACCCAGTACTTC.

This clonotype was picked up a small number of times. The rearrangement links TRBV29-1 to TRBJ2-1; D remains unclear. This CDR3 spans 14 amino acids. Per the germline V gene, CDR1 is SQVTM and CDR2 is ANQGSEA. Trimming cost V 0 bases and J 5 bases, with 11 bases left between them. In DNA form, the CDR3 reads TGCAGCGTTGAAGATCCGAAGAGGAACAATGAGCAGTTCTTC. This gives the protein CSVEDPKRNNEQFF.